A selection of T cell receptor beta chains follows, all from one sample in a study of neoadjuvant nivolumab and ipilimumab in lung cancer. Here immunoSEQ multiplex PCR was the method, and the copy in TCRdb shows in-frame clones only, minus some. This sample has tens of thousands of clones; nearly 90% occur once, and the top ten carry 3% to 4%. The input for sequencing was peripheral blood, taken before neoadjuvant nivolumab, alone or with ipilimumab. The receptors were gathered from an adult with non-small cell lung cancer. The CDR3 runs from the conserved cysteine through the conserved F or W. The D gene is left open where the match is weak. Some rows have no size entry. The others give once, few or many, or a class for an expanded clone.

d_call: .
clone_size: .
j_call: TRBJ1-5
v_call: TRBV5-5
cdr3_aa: CASSLEDFPQPQHF
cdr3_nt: TGTGCCAGCAGCTTGGAAGATTTCCCTCAGCCCCAGCATTTT

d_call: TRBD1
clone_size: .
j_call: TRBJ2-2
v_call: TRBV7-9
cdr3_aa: CASRSGTGSTGELFF
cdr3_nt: TGTGCCAGCAGGTCCGGGACAGGGTCCACCGGGGAGCTGTTTTTT

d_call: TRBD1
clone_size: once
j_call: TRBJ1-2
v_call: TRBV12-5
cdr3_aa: CASGLDREGEGYTF
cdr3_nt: TGTGCTAGTGGTCTCGACAGGGAAGGTGAGGGCTACACCTTC

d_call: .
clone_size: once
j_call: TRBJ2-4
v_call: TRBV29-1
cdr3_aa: CSVEQDKNIQYF
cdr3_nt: TGCAGCGTTGAACAGGATAAAAACATTCAGTACTTC

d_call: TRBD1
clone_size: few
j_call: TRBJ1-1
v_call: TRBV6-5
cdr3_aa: CASSYAGTANTEAFF
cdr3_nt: TGTGCCAGCAGTTACGCCGGGACAGCAAACACTGAAGCTTTCTTT

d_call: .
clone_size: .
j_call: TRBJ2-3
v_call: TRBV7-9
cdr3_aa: CASSGGLSPTDTQYF
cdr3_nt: TGTGCCAGCAGCGGAGGACTAAGCCCCACAGATACGCAGTATTTT

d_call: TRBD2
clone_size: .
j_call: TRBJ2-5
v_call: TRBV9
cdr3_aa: CASSVGASGSQETQYF
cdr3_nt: TGTGCCAGCAGCGTAGGGGCTAGCGGGAGCCAAGAGACCCAGTACTTC

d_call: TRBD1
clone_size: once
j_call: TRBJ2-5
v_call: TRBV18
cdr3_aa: CASSPQRTGGGQETQYF
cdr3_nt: TGTGCCAGCTCCCCCCAGAGGACAGGTGGGGGACAAGAGACCCAGTACTTC

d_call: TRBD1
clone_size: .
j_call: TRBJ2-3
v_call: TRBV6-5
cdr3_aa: CASRMGQAYDTQYF
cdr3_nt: TGTGCCAGCAGGATGGGACAGGCCTATGATACGCAGTATTTT

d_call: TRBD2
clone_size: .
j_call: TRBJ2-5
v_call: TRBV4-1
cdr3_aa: CASSPIAGTETQYF
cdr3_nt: TGCGCCAGCAGCCCCATAGCGGGAACAGAGACCCAGTACTTC

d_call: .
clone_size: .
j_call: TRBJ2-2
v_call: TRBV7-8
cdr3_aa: CATLTGWGTGELFF
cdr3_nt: TGTGCCACCCTTACGGGTTGGGGGACCGGGGAGCTGTTTTTT

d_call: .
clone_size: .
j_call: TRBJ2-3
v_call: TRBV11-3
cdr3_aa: CASSLGADTQYF
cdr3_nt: TGTGCCAGCAGCTTGGGGGCAGATACGCAGTATTTT

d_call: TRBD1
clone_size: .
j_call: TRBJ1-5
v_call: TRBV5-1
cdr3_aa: CASSLSGQGSNQPQHF
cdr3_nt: TGCGCCAGCAGCTTATCGGGACAGGGGAGCAATCAGCCCCAGCATTTT

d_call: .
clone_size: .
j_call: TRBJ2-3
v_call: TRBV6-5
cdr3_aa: CASSIGLLTDTQYF
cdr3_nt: TGTGCCAGCAGTATCGGACTGCTCACAGATACGCAGTATTTT

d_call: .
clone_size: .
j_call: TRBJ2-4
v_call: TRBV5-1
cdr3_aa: CASSSRPALASAKNIQYF
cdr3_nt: TGCGCCAGCAGCTCCCGCCCGGCGCTAGCGTCGGCCAAAAACATTCAGTACTTC

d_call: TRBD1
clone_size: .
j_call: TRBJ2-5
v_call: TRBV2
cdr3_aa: CASSPPPGQFSGPLGTQYF
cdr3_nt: TGTGCCAGCAGTCCACCACCGGGACAGTTCTCGGGACCCCTAGGGACCCAGTACTTC

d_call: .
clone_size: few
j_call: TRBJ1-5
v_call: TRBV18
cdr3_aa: CASSEQGGNQPQHF
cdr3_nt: TGTGCCAGCTCAGAACAGGGCGGCAATCAGCCCCAGCATTTT

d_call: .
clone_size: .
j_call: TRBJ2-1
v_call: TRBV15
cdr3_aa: CATELGGGGAYNEQFF
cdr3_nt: TGTGCCACCGAGCTTGGGGGCGGCGGGGCATACAATGAGCAGTTCTTC

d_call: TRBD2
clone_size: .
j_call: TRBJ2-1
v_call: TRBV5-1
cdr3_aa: CASSLAAGVFNNEQFF
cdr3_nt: TGCGCCAGCAGCTTGGCAGCGGGAGTTTTTAACAATGAGCAGTTCTTC

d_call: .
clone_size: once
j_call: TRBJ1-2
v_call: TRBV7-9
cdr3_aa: CASSSSPTTTSGGYTF
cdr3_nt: TGTGCCAGCAGCTCGTCCCCCACAACGACTTCTGGTGGCTACACCTTC

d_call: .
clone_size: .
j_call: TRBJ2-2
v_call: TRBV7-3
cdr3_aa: CASSLGVSDLNTGELFF
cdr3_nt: TGTGCCAGCAGCTTAGGGGTTAGCGACCTGAACACCGGGGAGCTGTTTTTT

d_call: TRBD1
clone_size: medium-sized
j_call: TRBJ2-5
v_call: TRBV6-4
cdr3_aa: CASSERTGGMETQYF
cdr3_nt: TGTGCCAGCAGTGAGCGGACAGGGGGTATGGAGACCCAGTACTTC

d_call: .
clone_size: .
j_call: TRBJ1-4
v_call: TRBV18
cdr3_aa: CASSPAGSSATNEKLFF
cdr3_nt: TGTGCCAGCTCACCGGCTGGAAGCTCTGCAACTAATGAAAAACTGTTTTTT

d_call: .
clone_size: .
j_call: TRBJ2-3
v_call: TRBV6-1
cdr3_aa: CASSEFGSSGTDTQYF
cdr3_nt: TGTGCCAGCAGTGAATTCGGGAGTAGCGGTACAGATACGCAGTATTTT

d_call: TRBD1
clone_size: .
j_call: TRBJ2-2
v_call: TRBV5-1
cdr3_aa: CASSSEDRGKGELFF
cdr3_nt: TGCGCCAGCAGCTCTGAGGACAGGGGAAAAGGGGAGCTGTTTTTT

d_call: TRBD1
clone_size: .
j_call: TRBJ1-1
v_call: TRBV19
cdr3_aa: CASSTDRDTEAFF
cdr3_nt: TGTGCCAGTAGTACGGACAGGGACACTGAAGCTTTCTTT

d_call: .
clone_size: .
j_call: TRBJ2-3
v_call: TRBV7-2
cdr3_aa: CASSLAGNRKYF
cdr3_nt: TGTGCCAGCAGCTTAGCCGGTAATCGCAAGTATTTT

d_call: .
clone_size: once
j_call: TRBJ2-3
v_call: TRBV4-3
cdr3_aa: CASSPDLTTSSTDTQYF
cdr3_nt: TGCGCCAGCAGTCCCGATCTTACGACAAGCTCCACAGATACGCAGTATTTT

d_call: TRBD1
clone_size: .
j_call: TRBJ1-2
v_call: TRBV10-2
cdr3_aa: CASRQTGGNGYTF
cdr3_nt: TGCGCCAGCAGGCAGACAGGGGGGAATGGCTACACCTTC

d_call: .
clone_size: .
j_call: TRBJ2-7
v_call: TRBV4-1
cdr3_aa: CASSQNSGRYEQYF
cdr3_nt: TGCGCCAGCAGCCAAAACTCAGGGCGCTACGAGCAGTACTTC

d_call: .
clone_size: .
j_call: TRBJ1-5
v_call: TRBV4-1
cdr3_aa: CASSQGTYSNQPQHF
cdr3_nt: TGCGCCAGCAGCCAAGGAACCTATAGCAATCAGCCCCAGCATTTT

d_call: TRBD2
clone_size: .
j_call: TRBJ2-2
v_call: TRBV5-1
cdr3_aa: CASSQGLLGELFF
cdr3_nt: TGCGCCAGCAGCCAGGGACTACTCGGGGAGCTGTTTTTT

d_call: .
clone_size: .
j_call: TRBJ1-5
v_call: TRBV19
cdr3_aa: CASSIHWGFQPQHF
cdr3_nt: TGTGCCAGTAGTATACATTGGGGTTTTCAGCCCCAGCATTTT

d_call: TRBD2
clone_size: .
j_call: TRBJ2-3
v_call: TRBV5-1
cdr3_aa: CASSLQRDFTDTQYF
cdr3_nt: TGCGCCAGCAGCTTACAGCGGGATTTCACAGATACGCAGTATTTT

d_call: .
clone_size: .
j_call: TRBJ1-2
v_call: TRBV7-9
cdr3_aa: CASSLSDRVHGYTF
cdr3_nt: TGTGCCAGCAGCTTAAGTGATAGGGTACATGGCTACACCTTC

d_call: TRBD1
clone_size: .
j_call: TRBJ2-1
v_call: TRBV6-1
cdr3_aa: CASSLTGGSYNEQFF
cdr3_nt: TGTGCCAGCAGCCTGACAGGGGGATCGTACAATGAGCAGTTCTTC

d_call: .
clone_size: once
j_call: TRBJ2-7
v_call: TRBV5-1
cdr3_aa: CASTNSDTVVF
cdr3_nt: TGCGCCAGCACCAATAGCGACACGGTGGTTTTC

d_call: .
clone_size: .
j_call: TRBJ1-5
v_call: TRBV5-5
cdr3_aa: CASSLDPRGSNQPQHF
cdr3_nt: TGTGCCAGCAGCTTGGATCCTCGGGGGTCGAATCAGCCCCAGCATTTT

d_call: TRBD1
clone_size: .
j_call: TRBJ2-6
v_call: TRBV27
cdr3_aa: CASSLQGVSGANVLTF
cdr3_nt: TGTGCCAGCAGTTTACAGGGGGTGTCTGGGGCCAACGTCCTGACTTTC

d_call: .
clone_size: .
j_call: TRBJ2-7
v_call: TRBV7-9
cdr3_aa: CASSYLEGRGGSRAYEQYF
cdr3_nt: TGTGCCAGCAGCTACCTTGAAGGGCGCGGTGGGTCTAGGGCCTACGAGCAGTACTTC